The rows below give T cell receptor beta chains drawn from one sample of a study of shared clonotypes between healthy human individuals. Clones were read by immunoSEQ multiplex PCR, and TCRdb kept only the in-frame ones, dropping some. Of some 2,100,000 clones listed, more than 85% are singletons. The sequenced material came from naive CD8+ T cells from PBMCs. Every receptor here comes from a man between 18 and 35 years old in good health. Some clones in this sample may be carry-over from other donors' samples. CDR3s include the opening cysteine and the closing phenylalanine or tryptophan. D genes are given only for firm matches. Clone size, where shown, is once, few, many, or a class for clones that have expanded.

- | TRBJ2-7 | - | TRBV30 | CAWSVGYEQYF | TGTGCCTGGAGTGTAGGTTACGAGCAGTACTTC
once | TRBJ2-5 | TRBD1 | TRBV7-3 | CASSLGTGLVETQYF | TGTGCCAGCAGCTTGGGGACAGGGCTGGTTGAGACCCAGTACTTC
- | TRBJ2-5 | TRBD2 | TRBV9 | CASSYAGTRKETQYF | TGTGCCAGCAGCTACGCCGGGACTAGAAAAGAGACCCAGTACTTC
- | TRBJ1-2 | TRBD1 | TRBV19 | CASSLPGQGRGYTF | TGTGCCAGTAGCTTACCGGGACAGGGAAGAGGCTACACCTTC
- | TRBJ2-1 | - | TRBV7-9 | CASSLVGNNEQFF | TGTGCCAGCAGCTTAGTTGGGAACAATGAGCAGTTCTTC
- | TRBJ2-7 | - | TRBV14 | CASSRRAGLFLVEQYF | TGTGCCAGCAGCCGGCGAGCGGGTCTATTCCTAGTCGAGCAGTACTTC
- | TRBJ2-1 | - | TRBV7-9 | CASSFPAGSPNNEQFF | TGTGCCAGCAGCTTCCCTGCCGGGAGCCCTAACAATGAGCAGTTCTTC
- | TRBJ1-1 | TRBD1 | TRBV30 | CACHEGAVRTEAFF | TGTGCCTGTCACGAGGGGGCGGTAAGGACTGAAGCTTTCTTT
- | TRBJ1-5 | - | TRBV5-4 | CASSQEVRQPQHF | TGTGCCAGCAGCCAAGAGGTCCGCCAGCCCCAGCATTTT
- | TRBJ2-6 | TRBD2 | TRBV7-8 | CASSPRGRTSGANVLTF | TGTGCCAGCAGCCCGCGGGGGAGGACCTCTGGGGCCAACGTCCTGACTTTC
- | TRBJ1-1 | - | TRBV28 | CASRFPLGSAFF | TGTGCCAGCAGGTTTCCGTTGGGCAGCGCTTTCTTT
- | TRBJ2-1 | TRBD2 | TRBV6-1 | CASGTSGSSEQFF | TGTGCCAGTGGGACTAGCGGGAGTAGTGAGCAGTTCTTC
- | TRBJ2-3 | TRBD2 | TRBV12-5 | CASCEGLAGTDTQYF | TGTGCTAGCTGTGAAGGGTTAGCGGGAACAGATACGCAGTATTTT
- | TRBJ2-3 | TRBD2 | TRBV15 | CATSEASGRDTQYF | TGTGCCACCAGTGAGGCTAGCGGGAGGGATACGCAGTATTTT
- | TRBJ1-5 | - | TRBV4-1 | CASSHPGLPNQPQHF | TGCGCCAGCAGCCACCCGGGACTGCCAAATCAGCCCCAGCATTTT
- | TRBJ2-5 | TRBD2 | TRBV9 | CASSPYSGGSETQYF | TGTGCCAGCAGCCCCTATTCGGGAGGCTCGGAGACCCAGTACTTC
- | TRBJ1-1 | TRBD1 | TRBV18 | CASSPPGTGMNTEAFF | TGTGCCAGCTCACCCCCCGGGACAGGGATGAACACTGAAGCTTTCTTT
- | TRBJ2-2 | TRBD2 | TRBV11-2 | CASSFSGDHSGELFF | TGTGCCAGCAGCTTCAGCGGGGATCATTCCGGGGAGCTGTTTTTT
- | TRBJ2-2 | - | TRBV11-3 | CASSLKASETGELFF | TGTGCCAGCAGCTTAAAGGCTAGCGAGACCGGGGAGCTGTTTTTT
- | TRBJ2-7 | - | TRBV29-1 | CSALLGDEQYF | TGCAGCGCCCTGTTGGGGGACGAGCAGTACTTC
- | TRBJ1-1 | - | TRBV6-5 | CASTNSPNTEAFF | TGTGCCAGCACTAACTCTCCCAACACTGAAGCTTTCTTT
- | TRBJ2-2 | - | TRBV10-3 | CATLPPNTGELFF | TGTGCCACCCTCCCTCCGAACACCGGGGAGCTGTTTTTT
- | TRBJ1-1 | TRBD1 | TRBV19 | CASSIGEGQGAVNTEAFF | TGTGCCAGTAGTATTGGGGAGGGACAGGGGGCTGTGAACACTGAAGCTTTCTTT
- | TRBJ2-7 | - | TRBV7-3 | CASSRPIPRAYEQYF | TGTGCCAGCAGCCGGCCGATTCCAAGGGCCTACGAGCAGTACTTC
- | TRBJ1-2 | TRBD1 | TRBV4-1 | CASSQDPGPGGNYGYTF | TGCGCCAGCAGCCAAGATCCCGGACCAGGGGGGAACTATGGCTACACCTTC
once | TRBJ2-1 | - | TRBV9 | CASSEQAYDNEQFF | TGTGCCAGCAGCGAACAGGCATACGACAATGAGCAGTTCTTC
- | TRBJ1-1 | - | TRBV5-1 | CASSTWTGQNTEAFF | TGCGCCAGCAGCACCTGGACGGGACAGAACACTGAAGCTTTCTTT
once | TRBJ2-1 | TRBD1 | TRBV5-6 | CASSLVGTVNEQFF | TGTGCCAGCAGCTTGGTGGGGACAGTCAATGAGCAGTTCTTC
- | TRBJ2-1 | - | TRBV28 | CASSLRVNEQFF | TGTGCCAGCAGTTTACGCGTGAATGAGCAGTTCTTC
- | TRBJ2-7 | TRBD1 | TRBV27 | CASSHRTGSHEQYF | TGTGCCAGCAGCCATCGGACAGGGTCCCACGAGCAGTACTTC
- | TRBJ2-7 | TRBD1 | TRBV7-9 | CASSAPGTGLTYEQYF | TGTGCCAGCAGCGCCCCCGGGACAGGGCTCACCTACGAGCAGTACTTC
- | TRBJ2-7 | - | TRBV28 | CASRHRISDEQYF | TGTGCCAGCAGGCACAGGATTTCGGACGAGCAGTACTTC
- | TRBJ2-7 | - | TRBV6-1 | CASSRPRERPYEQYF | TGTGCCAGCAGCCGTCCCAGGGAGAGACCCTACGAGCAGTACTTC
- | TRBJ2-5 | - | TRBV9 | CASSVGGKAQETQYF | TGTGCCAGCAGCGTTGGGGGAAAGGCTCAAGAGACCCAGTACTTC
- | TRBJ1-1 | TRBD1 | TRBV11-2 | CASSSASQGAPEAFF | TGTGCCAGCAGTTCCGCGAGTCAGGGGGCTCCAGAAGCTTTCTTT
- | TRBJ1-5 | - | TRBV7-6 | CASSWDGREGQPQHF | TGTGCCAGCAGTTGGGACGGGAGGGAAGGGCAGCCCCAGCATTTT
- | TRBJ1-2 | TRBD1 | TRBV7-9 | CASTPRGDRNYYGYTF | TGTGCCAGCACGCCCCGGGGGGACAGGAATTACTATGGCTACACCTTC
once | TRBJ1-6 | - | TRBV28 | CASRGLRDLNKGSPLHF | TGTGCCAGCAGGGGGCTCCGTGACCTTAACAAGGGTTCACCCCTCCACTTT
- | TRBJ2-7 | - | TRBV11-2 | CASSLAGAERSSYEQYF | TGTGCCAGCAGCTTAGCGGGCGCCGAAAGAAGCTCCTACGAGCAGTACTTC
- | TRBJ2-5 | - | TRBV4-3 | CASSQRALVQETQYF | TGCGCCAGCAGCCAGCGGGCCCTAGTCCAAGAGACCCAGTACTTC
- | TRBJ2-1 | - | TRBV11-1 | CASSPDGSNEQFF | TGTGCCAGCAGCCCAGACGGCTCCAATGAGCAGTTCTTC
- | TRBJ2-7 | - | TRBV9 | CASSVAEGSYEQYF | TGTGCCAGCAGCGTAGCGGAGGGCTCCTACGAGCAGTACTTC